The rows below give T cell receptor beta chains drawn from one sample of a study of blood T cells in healthy people across ages. Each CDR3 protein is one row after TCRdb ran MiXCR on the 5' RACE reads. The sample records some 690,000 distinct CDR3 sequences, over 20% being singletons. The sample comprised blood. The receptors were sampled from a man between 65 and 85 years old in good health. Each CDR3 is given with its conserved first and last residue.

V: TRBV5-6; J: TRBJ2-1; CDR3: CASSFTDRGNNEQFF
V: TRBV6-2/TRBV6-3; J: TRBJ2-5; CDR3: CASRETGGGETQYF
V: TRBV20-1; J: TRBJ2-4; CDR3: CSARETGLVKNIQYF
V: TRBV5-1; J: TRBJ1-2; CDR3: CASSPKSEGYTF
V: TRBV4-1; J: TRBJ2-7; CDR3: CANSQDLGGSPYEQYF
V: TRBV7-2; J: TRBJ2-6; CDR3: CASSPPMGVSGANVLTF
V: TRBV6-1; J: .; CDR3: CASSVSWTSYEQYF
V: TRBV29-1; J: TRBJ2-5; CDR3: CSVRDREAQYF
V: TRBV29-1; J: TRBJ2-1; CDR3: CSADFGGSIHEQFF
V: TRBV12-3/TRBV12-4; J: TRBJ1-1; CDR3: CASSPLGQGNTEAFF
V: TRBV12-3/TRBV12-4; J: TRBJ2-2; CDR3: CASSSGLARRSTGELFF
V: TRBV7-9; J: TRBJ2-3; CDR3: CASSQYRSSTDTQYF
V: TRBV5-6; J: TRBJ2-7; CDR3: CASSLEASLYEQYF
V: TRBV12-3/TRBV12-4; J: TRBJ1-3; CDR3: CASRRITGSIGNTIYF
V: TRBV18; J: TRBJ1-5; CDR3: CASSPTQSLSNQPQHF
V: TRBV3-1; J: TRBJ2-2; CDR3: CASSLGKTTGELFF
V: TRBV5-1; J: TRBJ1-2; CDR3: CASSLEGQGARHYGYTF
V: TRBV27; J: TRBJ2-7; CDR3: CASGRTPSYEQYF
V: TRBV24-1; J: TRBJ1-2; CDR3: CATSDSEQGIGYTF
V: TRBV6-5; J: TRBJ2-7; CDR3: CASSQLAGLTYEQYF
V: TRBV10-1; J: TRBJ1-5; CDR3: CASSGGSNQPQHF
V: TRBV29-1; J: TRBJ2-5; CDR3: CSVTLISTETQYF
V: TRBV28; J: TRBJ2-3; CDR3: CASSLIAGKNTQYF
V: TRBV5-1; J: TRBJ2-3; CDR3: CASSFSLAGPTDTQYF
V: TRBV28; J: TRBJ1-2; CDR3: CASSRVLANYGYTF
V: TRBV7-8; J: TRBJ1-5; CDR3: CASSLGPAAQHF
V: TRBV7-8; J: TRBJ1-1; CDR3: CASSLAQGAYTEAFF
V: TRBV6-6; J: TRBJ2-5; CDR3: CASSYRGAGGDQYF
V: TRBV24-1; J: TRBJ1-2; CDR3: CATSDFGQGGGYGYTF
V: TRBV12-3/TRBV12-4; J: TRBJ2-6; CDR3: CASSFFGANVLTF
V: TRBV6-6; J: TRBJ2-5; CDR3: CASSYLGELETQYF
V: TRBV10-2; J: TRBJ1-2; CDR3: CASSESGGTGGIYGYTF
V: TRBV2; J: TRBJ2-1; CDR3: CASRMTGVRNEQFF
V: TRBV3-1; J: TRBJ2-4; CDR3: CASSRLAGGIYIQYF
V: TRBV3-1; J: .; CDR3: CASSQDFIYPYEQYF
V: TRBV7-2; J: TRBJ2-1; CDR3: CASSLASSGSNEQFF
V: TRBV7-2; J: TRBJ2-5; CDR3: CASSLDLAGGIQETQYF
V: TRBV10-3; J: TRBJ2-1; CDR3: CAISVRGENEQFF
V: TRBV3-1; J: TRBJ2-3; CDR3: CASSTRDRFTDTQYF